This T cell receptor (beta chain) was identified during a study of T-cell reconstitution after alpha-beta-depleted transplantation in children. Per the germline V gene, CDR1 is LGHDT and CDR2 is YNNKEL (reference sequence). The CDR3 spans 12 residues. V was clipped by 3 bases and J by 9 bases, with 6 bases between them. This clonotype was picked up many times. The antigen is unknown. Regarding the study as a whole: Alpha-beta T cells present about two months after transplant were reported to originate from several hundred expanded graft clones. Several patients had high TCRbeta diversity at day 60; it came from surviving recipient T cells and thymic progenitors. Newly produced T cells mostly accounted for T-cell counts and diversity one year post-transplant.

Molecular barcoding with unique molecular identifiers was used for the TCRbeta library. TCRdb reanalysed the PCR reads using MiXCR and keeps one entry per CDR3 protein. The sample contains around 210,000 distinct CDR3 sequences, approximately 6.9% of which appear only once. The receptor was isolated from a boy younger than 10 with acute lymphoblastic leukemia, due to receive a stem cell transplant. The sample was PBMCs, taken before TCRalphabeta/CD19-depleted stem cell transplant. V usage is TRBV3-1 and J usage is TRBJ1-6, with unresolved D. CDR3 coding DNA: TGTGCCAGCAGCCAGAGGAGTTCACCCCTCCACTTT. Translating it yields CASSQRSSPLHF.